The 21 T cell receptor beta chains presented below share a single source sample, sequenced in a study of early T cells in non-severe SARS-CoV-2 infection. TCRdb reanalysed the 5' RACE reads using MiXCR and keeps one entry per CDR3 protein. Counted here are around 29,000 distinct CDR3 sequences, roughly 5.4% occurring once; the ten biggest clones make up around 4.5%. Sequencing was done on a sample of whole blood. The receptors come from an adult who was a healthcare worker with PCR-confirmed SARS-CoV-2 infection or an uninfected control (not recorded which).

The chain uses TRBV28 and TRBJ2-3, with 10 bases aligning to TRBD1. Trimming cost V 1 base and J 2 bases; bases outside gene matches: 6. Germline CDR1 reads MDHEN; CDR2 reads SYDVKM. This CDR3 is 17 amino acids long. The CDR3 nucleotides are TGTGCCAGCAGTTTATTGGGACAGGGGTCCTTCACAGATACGCAGTATTTT. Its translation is CASSLLGQGSFTDTQYF.

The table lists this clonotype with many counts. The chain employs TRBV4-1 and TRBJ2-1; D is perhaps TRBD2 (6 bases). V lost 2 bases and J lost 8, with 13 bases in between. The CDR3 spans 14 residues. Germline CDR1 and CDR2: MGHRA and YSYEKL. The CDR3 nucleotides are TGCGCCAGCAGCCAACAGACTAGACACTATGAGCAGTTCTTC. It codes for CASSQQTRHYEQFF.

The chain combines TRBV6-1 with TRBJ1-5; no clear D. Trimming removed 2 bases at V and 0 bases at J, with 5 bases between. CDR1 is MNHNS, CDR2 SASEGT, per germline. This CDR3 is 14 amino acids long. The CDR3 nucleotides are TGTGCCAGCAGTGAAAACAGTAGCAATCAGCCCCAGCATTTT. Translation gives CASSENSSNQPQHF.

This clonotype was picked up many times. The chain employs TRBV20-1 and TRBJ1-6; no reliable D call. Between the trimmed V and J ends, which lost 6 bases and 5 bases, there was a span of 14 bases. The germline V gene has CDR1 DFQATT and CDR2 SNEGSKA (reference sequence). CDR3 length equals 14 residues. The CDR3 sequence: CSARKGPDNSPLHF. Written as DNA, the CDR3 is TGCAGTGCCCGCAAGGGTCCAGATAATTCACCCCTCCACTTT.

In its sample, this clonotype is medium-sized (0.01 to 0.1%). DNA of the CDR3: TGTGCCAGCAGCCCCTTTACAGGGTACGAGCAGTACTTC. Protein product: CASSPFTGYEQYF. V usage is TRBV7-2 and J usage is TRBJ2-7, with D possibly being TRBD1 (6 bases). Germline CDR1 is SGHTA and CDR2 is FQGNSA. The V gene lost 5 bases and the J gene lost 4 bases, with 12 bases spanning the gap. The length of the CDR3 is 13 residues.

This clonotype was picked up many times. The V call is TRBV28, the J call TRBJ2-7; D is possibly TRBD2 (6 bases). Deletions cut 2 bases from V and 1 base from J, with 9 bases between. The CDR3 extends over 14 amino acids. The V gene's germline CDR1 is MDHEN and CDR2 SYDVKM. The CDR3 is CASSLTRGSYEQYF. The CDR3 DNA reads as TGTGCCAGCAGTTTAACTCGGGGGTCCTACGAGCAGTACTTC.

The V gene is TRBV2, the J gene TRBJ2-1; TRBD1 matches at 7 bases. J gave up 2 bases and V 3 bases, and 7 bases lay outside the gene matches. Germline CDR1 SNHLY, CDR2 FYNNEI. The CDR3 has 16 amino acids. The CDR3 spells CASSDLGQGAYNEQFF. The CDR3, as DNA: TGTGCCAGCAGTGACCTGGGCCAGGGGGCCTACAATGAGCAGTTCTTC. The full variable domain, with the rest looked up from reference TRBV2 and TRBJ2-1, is EPEVTQTPSHQVTQMGQEVILRCVPISNHLYFYWYRQILGQKVEFLVSFYNNEISEKSEIFDDQFSVERPDGSNFTLKIRSTKLEDSAMYFCASSDLGQGAYNEQFFGPGTRLTVL.

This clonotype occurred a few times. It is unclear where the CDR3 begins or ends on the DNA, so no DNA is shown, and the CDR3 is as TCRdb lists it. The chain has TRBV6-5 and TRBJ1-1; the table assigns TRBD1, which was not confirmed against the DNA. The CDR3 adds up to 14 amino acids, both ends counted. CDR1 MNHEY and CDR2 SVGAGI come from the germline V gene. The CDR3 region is CASSWGRGNTEVFF.

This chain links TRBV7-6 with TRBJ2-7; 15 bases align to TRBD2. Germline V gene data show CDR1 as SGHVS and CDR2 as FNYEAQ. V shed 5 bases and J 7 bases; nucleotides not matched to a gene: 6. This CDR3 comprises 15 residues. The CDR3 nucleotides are TGTGCCAGCAGCCTCGGGACTAGCGGGAGGAGGGAGCAGTACTTC. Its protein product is CASSLGTSGRREQYF. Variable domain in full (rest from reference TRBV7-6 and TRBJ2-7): GAGVSQSPRYKVTKRGQDVALRCDPISGHVSLYWYRQALGQGPEFLTYFNYEAQQDKSGLPNDRFSAERPEGSISTLTIQRTEQRDSAMYRCASSLGTSGRREQYFGPGTRLTVT.

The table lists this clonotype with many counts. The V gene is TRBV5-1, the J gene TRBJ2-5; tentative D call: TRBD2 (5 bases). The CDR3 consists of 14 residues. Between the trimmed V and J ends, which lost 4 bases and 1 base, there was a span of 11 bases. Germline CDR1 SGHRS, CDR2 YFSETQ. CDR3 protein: CASSTSLVQETQYF. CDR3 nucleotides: TGCGCCAGCAGCACCTCACTAGTCCAAGAGACCCAGTACTTC. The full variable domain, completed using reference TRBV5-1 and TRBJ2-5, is KAGVTQTPRYLIKTRGQQVTLSCSPISGHRSVSWYQQTPGQGLQFLFEYFSETQRNKGNFPGRFSGRQFSNSRSEMNVSTLELGDSALYLCASSTSLVQETQYFGPGTRLLVL.

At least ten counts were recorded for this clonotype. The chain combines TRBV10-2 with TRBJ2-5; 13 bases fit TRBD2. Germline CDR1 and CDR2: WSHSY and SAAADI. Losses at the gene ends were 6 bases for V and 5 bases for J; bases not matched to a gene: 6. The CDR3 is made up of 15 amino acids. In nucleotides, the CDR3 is TGCGCCAGCAGCCCCACTAGCGGGAGGGGGGAGACCCAGTACTTC. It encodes CASSPTSGRGETQYF.

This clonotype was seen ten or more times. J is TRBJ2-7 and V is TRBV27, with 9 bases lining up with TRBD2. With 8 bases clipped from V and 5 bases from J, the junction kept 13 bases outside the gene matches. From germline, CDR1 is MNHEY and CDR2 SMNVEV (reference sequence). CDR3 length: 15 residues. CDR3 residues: CASSGGRAWANEQYF. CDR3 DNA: TGTGCCAGCTCCGGCGGGAGGGCCTGGGCCAACGAGCAGTACTTC.

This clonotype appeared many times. This CDR3 is CASSLEQGSWSYNEQFF. The CDR3 nucleotides read TGTGCCAGCAGCTTAGAACAGGGCAGTTGGTCCTACAATGAGCAGTTCTTC. The genes are TRBV7-6 and TRBJ2-1, with a tentative D call TRBD1 (6 bases). The CDR3 is 17 amino acids. Trimming removed 1 base from V and 1 base from J, with 14 bases in between. Germline CDR1 and CDR2: SGHVS and FNYEAQ.

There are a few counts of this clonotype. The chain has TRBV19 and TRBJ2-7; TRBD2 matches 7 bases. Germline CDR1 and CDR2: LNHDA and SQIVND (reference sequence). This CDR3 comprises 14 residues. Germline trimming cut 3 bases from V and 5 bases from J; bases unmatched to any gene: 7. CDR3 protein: CASSIRRESDEQYF. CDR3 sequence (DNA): TGTGCCAGTAGTATCCGGCGGGAGTCGGACGAGCAGTACTTC.

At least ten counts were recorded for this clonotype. The CDR3 reads CASSIQYNQPQHF. CDR3 nucleotides: TGTGCCAGTAGTATACAGTACAATCAGCCCCAGCATTTT. The rearrangement uses TRBV19 and TRBJ1-5, with D unclear. Germline-derived CDR1 and CDR2 are LNHDA and SQIVND (reference sequence). With 2 bases removed from V and 3 bases from J, the gap between germline ends came to 5 bases. The length of the CDR3 is 13 residues.

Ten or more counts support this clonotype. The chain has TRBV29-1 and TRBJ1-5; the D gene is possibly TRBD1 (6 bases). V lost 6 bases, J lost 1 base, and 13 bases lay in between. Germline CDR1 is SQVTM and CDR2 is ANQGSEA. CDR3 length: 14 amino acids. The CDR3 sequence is CSVGIGGSNQPQHF. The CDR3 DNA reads TGCAGCGTAGGTATAGGGGGGAGCAATCAGCCCCAGCATTTT.

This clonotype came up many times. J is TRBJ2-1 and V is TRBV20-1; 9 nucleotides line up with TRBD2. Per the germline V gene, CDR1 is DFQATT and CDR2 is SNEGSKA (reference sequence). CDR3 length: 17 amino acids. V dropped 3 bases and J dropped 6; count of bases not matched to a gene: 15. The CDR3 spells CSASSALLGTSINEQFF. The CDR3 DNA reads TGCAGTGCTAGTTCCGCTCTTTTGGGGACTAGCATCAATGAGCAGTTCTTC.

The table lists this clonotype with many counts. The CDR3 spells CASSQGDDQPQHF. The CDR3 DNA follows: TGTGCCAGCAGCCAGGGGGATGATCAGCCCCAGCATTTT. V usage is TRBV6-5 and J usage is TRBJ1-5, with 7 bases aligning to TRBD1. The CDR3 is 13 residues long. Germline values: CDR1 MNHEY, CDR2 SVGAGI. V dropped 6 bases and J dropped 5; count of bases not matched to a gene: 4.

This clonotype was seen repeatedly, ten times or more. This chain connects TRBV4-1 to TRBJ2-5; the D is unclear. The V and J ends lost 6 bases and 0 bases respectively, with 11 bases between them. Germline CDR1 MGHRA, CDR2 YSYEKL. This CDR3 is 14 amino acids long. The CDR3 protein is CASRPSGYQETQYF. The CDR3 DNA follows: TGCGCCAGCAGACCATCCGGGTACCAAGAGACCCAGTACTTC.

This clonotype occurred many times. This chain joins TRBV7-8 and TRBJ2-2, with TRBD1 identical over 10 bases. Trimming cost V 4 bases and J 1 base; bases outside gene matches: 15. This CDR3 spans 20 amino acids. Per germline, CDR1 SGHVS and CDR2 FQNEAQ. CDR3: CASSSSKPGQGLWNTGELFF. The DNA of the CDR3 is TGTGCCAGCAGCTCGTCCAAGCCGGGACAGGGGTTATGGAACACCGGGGAGCTGTTTTTT.

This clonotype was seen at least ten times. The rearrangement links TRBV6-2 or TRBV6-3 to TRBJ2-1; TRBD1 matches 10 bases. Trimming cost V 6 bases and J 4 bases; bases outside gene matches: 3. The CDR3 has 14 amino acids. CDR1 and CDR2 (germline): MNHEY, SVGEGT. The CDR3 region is CASSTGQGYNEQFF. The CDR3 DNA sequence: TGTGCCAGCAGCACGGGACAGGGGTACAATGAGCAGTTCTTC.